This is a list of T cell receptor beta chains from one sample in a study of cytomegalovirus exposure and HLA in healthy donors. Clones were sequenced by immunoSEQ multiplex PCR, and TCRdb holds only the in-frame ones, with some missing. The sample consists of roughly 260,000 clones, around nine tenths of them appearing once. The source material was PBMCs. These receptors were collected from a man aged 18 to 29 in good health and CMV-seronegative. CDR3s include the opening cysteine and the closing phenylalanine or tryptophan. The order of the fields is D gene, J gene, clone size, V gene, CDR3 protein, CDR3 DNA. D genes are given only for firm matches. Size tells how often a clone was seen (once, few, many) or the class of an expanded clone, and some rows leave it out.

TRBD2 TRBJ2-1 NA TRBV6-4 CASTNPFSGRAHEQFF TGTGCCAGCACCAATCCCTTTAGCGGGAGGGCCCATGAGCAGTTCTTC
NA TRBJ1-1 NA TRBV6-5 CASSNQQGLNTEAFF TGTGCCAGCAGCAATCAACAGGGCTTGAACACTGAAGCTTTCTTT
NA TRBJ1-2 once TRBV5-6 CASSLTDGYTF TGTGCCAGCAGCTTGACGGATGGCTACACCTTC
TRBD1 TRBJ2-7 NA TRBV7-2 CASSRGTGGYEQYF TGTGCCAGCAGCCGCGGGACAGGGGGCTACGAGCAGTACTTC
TRBD1 TRBJ2-7 NA TRBV6-1 CASRPPGQGFYEQYF TGTGCCAGCAGGCCGCCGGGACAGGGATTCTACGAGCAGTACTTC
TRBD2 TRBJ2-7 once TRBV29-1 CSVETSGTSYEQYF TGCAGCGTTGAGACTAGCGGAACCTCCTACGAGCAGTACTTC
NA TRBJ2-2 once TRBV7-6 CASSPLGLALNTGELFF TGTGCCAGCAGCCCCCTAGGTCTCGCGCTGAACACCGGGGAGCTGTTTTTT
TRBD2 TRBJ2-1 NA TRBV27 CASSSRLAGGYNEQFF TGTGCCAGCAGTTCCAGACTAGCGGGAGGTTACAATGAGCAGTTCTTC
TRBD2 TRBJ2-7 NA TRBV5-1 CASSLVLAGRGTYEQYF TGCGCCAGCAGCTTGGTCCTAGCGGGAAGAGGGACCTACGAGCAGTACTTC
NA TRBJ2-7 NA TRBV6-5 CASSYSGLQGNEQYF TGTGCCAGCAGTTACTCTGGGCTCCAGGGAAACGAGCAGTACTTC
NA TRBJ2-5 NA TRBV4-1 CASSQAQAPRETQYF TGCGCCAGCAGCCAGGCTCAAGCGCCGAGGGAGACCCAGTACTTC
NA TRBJ2-1 NA TRBV5-1 CASSLLRDSSYNEQFF TGCGCCAGCAGCTTGCTGCGGGATAGCTCCTACAATGAGCAGTTCTTC
NA TRBJ2-1 NA TRBV7-3 CASSLTRAGPYNEQFF TGTGCCAGCAGCTTAACGCGGGCGGGACCTTACAATGAGCAGTTCTTC
TRBD1 TRBJ1-2 NA TRBV11-2 CASSPTGTGDYGYTF TGTGCCAGCAGCCCAACCGGGACAGGGGACTATGGCTACACCTTC
NA TRBJ1-1 NA TRBV7-8 CASRPITQGTEAFF TGTGCCAGCAGGCCCATTACACAGGGAACTGAAGCTTTCTTT
TRBD1 TRBJ2-7 NA TRBV2 CASSDQGAGEQYF TGTGCCAGCAGTGATCAGGGGGCCGGGGAGCAGTACTTC
NA TRBJ1-5 NA TRBV14 CASSQAGRTQPQHF TGTGCCAGCAGCCAAGCGGGGAGAACTCAGCCCCAGCATTTT
TRBD2 TRBJ2-3 NA TRBV7-2 CASSLELTSGTTDTQYF TGTGCCAGCAGCTTAGAGTTAACTAGCGGGACCACAGATACGCAGTATTTT
NA TRBJ2-7 NA TRBV28 CASGLIKGVEQYF TGTGCCAGCGGACTGATAAAGGGTGTAGAGCAGTACTTC
NA TRBJ2-1 NA TRBV27 CASSRLASAEQFF TGTGCCAGCAGTCGGCTAGCGAGCGCTGAGCAGTTCTTC
NA TRBJ2-7 NA TRBV7-2 CASSSYSGVYEQYF TGTGCCAGCAGCTCTTATTCGGGGGTTTACGAGCAGTACTTC
NA TRBJ1-1 NA TRBV28 CASSLQGKNTEAFF TGTGCCAGCAGTTTACAGGGAAAGAACACTGAAGCTTTCTTT
TRBD2 TRBJ2-3 NA TRBV11-2 CASSPSGRDTDTQYF TGTGCCAGCAGCCCATCAGGGAGGGACACAGATACGCAGTATTTT
TRBD1 TRBJ2-1 NA TRBV10-3 CAISEHRGEEQFF TGTGCCATCAGTGAGCACAGGGGGGAGGAGCAGTTCTTC
TRBD2 TRBJ2-5 NA TRBV9 CASSPSGGAGGRETQYF TGTGCCAGCAGCCCCTCCGGAGGAGCGGGGGGACGAGAGACCCAGTACTTC
NA TRBJ2-2 NA TRBV27 CASSLDRPGELFF TGTGCCAGCAGTTTAGACAGGCCCGGGGAGCTGTTTTTT
NA TRBJ2-7 NA TRBV28 CASSFVDSSYEQYF TGTGCCAGCAGTTTTGTTGACTCCTCCTACGAGCAGTACTTC
NA TRBJ1-2 NA TRBV29-1 CSVATDTYGYTF TGCAGCGTGGCTACAGATACCTATGGCTACACCTTC
TRBD1 TRBJ1-2 NA TRBV11-2 CASSLATGTYGYTF TGTGCCAGCAGCTTGGCGACAGGGACCTATGGCTACACCTTC